This record covers a single T cell receptor beta chain. Antigen specificity is unknown. The sample comes from a study of cytomegalovirus exposure and HLA in healthy donors. Study findings and constraints: For TCR beta chains, V- and J-gene trimming was later linked to a missense DCLRE1C variant. TCR beta V segments were, for the most part, productive about 87% or about 30% of the time in an earlier analysis.

The CDR3 consists of 15 residues. Germline trimming cut 4 bases from V and 3 bases from J; bases unmatched to any gene: 10. CDR1 is SQVTM and CDR2 is ANQGSEA in the germline V gene. At the time of sampling, donors were nominally healthy, though unrecorded immune exposures were likely. The PCR had 60 Vbeta and 13 Jbeta primers. Method: immunoSEQ multiplex PCR; TCRdb's copy keeps in-frame clones and lacks some. The profile shows 80,000 to 95,000 clones, roughly 76% of them singletons. V gene TRBV29-1 combines with J gene TRBJ2-7; TRBD1 matches 9 bases. The source is a young woman in good health and CMV-seronegative. Sample: PBMCs. CDR3: CSVVLSGTGLYEQYF. The CDR3 DNA reads as TGCAGCGTTGTACTCTCGGGGACAGGGCTCTACGAGCAGTACTTC.